The TCR beta chain described here comes from a study of T cell responses to AZD1222 COVID-19 vaccine. General study results and limits: Donors were chiefly white British, with a greater number of females, and clonal diversity was perhaps underestimated.

TCRdb's copy holds only in-frame clones and misses some; the assay was immunoSEQ multiplex PCR. The data contain about 73,000 clones, 80% to 90% of them singletons. The ends lost 0 bases at V and 3 bases at J; junction bases unmatched: 6. The length of the CDR3 is 18 residues. CDR1 and CDR2 from the germline V gene are SNHLY and FYNNEI. Comment on this clone: Its matching antigen is unknown.

Sequenced material: peripheral blood, taken 28 days after the second AZD1222 dose. The sequence derives from an adult who received the AZD1222 COVID-19 vaccine. This sequence joins TRBV2 and TRBJ2-3; TRBD2 agrees at 13 bases. The CDR3 DNA is TGTGCCAGCAGTGAAGCCGGACTAGCGGGAGTACTTACAGATACGCAGTATTTT. Encoded protein: CASSEAGLAGVLTDTQYF.